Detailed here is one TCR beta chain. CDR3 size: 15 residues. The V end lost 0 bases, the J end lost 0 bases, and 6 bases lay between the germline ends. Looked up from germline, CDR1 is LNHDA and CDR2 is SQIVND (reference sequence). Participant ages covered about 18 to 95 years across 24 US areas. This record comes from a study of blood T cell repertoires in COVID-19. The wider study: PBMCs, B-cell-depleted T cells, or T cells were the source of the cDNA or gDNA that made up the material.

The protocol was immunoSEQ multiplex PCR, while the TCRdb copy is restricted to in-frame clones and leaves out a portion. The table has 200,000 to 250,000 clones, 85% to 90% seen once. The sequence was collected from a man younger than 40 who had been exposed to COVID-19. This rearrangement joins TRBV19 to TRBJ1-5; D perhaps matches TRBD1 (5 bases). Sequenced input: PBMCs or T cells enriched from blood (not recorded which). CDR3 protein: CASSIDGHSNQPQHF. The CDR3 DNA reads TGTGCCAGTAGTATAGATGGACATAGCAATCAGCCCCAGCATTTT.